The clone carrying this T cell receptor beta chain turned up a few times. Its specificity is not known. The sample belongs to a study of cytomegalovirus exposure and HLA in healthy donors. Study-wide context: The same platform was used for the 100 to 150 validation repertoires and the approximately 670 first-cohort repertoires, a later analysis reported.

Germline lookup yields CDR1 KGHSH and CDR2 LQKENI. Trimming stripped 3 bases from V and 7 bases from J, with 15 bases between. This CDR3 is 15 amino acids long. Data came from immunoSEQ multiplex PCR; TCRdb stores just in-frame clones and leaves some out. The sample lists around 120,000 clones, around 86% occurring once. Findings of the study overall: Researchers catalogued some 160 TCR beta chains as cytomegalovirus-associated. Subsequent analysis revealed that first-cohort TCR clusters tended to co-occur in the 120 or so validation repertoires.

Sequencing was performed on PBMCs. The rearrangement uses TRBV18 and TRBJ2-2; TRBD1 is a possible D gene (5 bases). This TCR came from a man younger than 30 in good health and CMV-seronegative. The DNA for the CDR3 is TGTGCCAGCTCACCGCCCGACAGATGGAACGGGGAGCTGTTTTTT. Its translation is CASSPPDRWNGELFF.